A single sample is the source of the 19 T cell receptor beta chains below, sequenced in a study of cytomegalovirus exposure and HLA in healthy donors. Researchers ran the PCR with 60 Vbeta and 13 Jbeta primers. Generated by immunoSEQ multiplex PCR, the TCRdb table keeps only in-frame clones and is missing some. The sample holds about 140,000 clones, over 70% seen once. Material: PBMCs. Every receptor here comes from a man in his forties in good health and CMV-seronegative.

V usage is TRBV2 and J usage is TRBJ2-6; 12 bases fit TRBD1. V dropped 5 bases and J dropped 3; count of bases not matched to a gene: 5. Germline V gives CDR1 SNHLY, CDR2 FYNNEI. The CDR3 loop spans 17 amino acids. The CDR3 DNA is TGTGCCAGCAGTTCCGGGACAGGGGGCGGTGGGGCCAACGTCCTGACTTTC. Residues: CASSSGTGGGGANVLTF.

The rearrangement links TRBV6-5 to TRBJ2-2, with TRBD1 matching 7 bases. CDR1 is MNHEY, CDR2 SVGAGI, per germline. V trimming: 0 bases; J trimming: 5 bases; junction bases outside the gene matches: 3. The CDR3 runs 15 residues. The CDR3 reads CASSYSGGGTGELFF. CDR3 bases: TGTGCCAGCAGTTACTCAGGGGGCGGGACCGGGGAGCTGTTTTTT.

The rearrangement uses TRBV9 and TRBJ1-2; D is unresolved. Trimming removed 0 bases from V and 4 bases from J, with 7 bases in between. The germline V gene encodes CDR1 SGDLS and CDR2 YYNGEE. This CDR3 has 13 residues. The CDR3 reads CASSVASSYGYTF. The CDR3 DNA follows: TGTGCCAGCAGCGTAGCCTCTTCCTATGGCTACACCTTC. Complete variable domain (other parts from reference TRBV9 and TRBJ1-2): DSGVTQTPKHLITATGQRVTLRCSPRSGDLSVYWYQQSLDQGLQFLIQYYNGEERAKGNILERFSAQQFPDLHSELNLSSLELGDSALYFCASSVASSYGYTFGSGTRLTVV.

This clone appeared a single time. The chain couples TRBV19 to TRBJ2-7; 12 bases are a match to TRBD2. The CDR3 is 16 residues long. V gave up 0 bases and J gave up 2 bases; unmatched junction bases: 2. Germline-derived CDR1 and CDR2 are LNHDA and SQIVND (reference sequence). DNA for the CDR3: TGTGCCAGTAGTATAGAGGGACTAGCGGGCACCTACGAGCAGTACTTC. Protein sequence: CASSIEGLAGTYEQYF. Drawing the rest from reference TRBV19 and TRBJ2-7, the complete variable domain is DGGITQSPKYLFRKEGQNVTLSCEQNLNHDAMYWYRQDPGQGLRLIYYSQIVNDFQKGDIAEGYSVSREKKESFPLTVTSAQKNPTAFYLCASSIEGLAGTYEQYFGPGTRLTVT.

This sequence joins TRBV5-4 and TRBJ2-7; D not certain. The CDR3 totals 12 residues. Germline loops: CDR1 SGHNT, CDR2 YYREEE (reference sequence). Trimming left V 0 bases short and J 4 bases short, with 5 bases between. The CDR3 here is CASSLEAYEQYF. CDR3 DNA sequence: TGTGCCAGCAGCTTGGAAGCGTACGAGCAGTACTTC.

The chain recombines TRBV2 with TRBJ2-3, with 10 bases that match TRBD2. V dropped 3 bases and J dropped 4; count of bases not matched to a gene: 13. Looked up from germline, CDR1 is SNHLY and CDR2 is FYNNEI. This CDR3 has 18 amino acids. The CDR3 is CASSDPGAGGEVSDTQYF. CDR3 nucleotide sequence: TGTGCCAGCAGTGACCCTGGAGCGGGGGGGGAGGTGTCAGATACGCAGTATTTT.

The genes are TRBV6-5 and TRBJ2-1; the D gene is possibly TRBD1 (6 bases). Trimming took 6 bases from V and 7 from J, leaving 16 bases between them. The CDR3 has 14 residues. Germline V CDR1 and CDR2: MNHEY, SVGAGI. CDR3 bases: TGTGCCAGCAGAATCTGGACAGATACTAATGAGCAGTTCTTC. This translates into CASRIWTDTNEQFF.

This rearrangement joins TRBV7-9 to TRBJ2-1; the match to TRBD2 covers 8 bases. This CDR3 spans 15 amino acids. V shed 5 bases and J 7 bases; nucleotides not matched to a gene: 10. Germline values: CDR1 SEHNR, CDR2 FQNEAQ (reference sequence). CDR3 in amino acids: CASSPPTSGVNEQFF. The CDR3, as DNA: TGTGCCAGCAGCCCTCCCACTAGCGGAGTAAATGAGCAGTTCTTC. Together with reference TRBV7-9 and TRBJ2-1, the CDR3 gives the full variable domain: DTGVSQNPRHKITKRGQNVTFRCDPISEHNRLYWYRQTLGQGPEFLTYFQNEAQLEKSRLLSDRFSAERPKGSFSTLEIQRTEQGDSAMYLCASSPPTSGVNEQFFGPGTRLTVL.

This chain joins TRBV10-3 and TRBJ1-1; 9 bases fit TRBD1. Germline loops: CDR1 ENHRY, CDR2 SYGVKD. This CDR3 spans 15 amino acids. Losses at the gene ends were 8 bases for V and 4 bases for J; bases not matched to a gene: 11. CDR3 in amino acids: CAIGRDRVRGTEAFF. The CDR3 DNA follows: TGTGCCATCGGCCGGGACAGGGTGAGGGGCACTGAAGCTTTCTTT.

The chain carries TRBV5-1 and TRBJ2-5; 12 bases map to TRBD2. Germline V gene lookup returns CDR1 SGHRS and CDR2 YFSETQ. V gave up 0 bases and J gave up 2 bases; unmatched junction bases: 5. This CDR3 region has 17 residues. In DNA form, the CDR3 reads TGCGCCAGCAGCTTGGCGCCTAGCGGGGGGGCTCAAGAGACCCAGTACTTC. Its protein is CASSLAPSGGAQETQYF.

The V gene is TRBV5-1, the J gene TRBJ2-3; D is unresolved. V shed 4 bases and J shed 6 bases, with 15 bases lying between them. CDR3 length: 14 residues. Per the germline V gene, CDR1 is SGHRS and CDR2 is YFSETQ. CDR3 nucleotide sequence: TGCGCCAGCAGCGAGGCCGCCGGTCGGGATACGCAGTATTTT. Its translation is CASSEAAGRDTQYF.

The CDR3 is CASAGALYGYTF. The CDR3 DNA follows: TGTGCCAGCGCGGGGGCACTCTATGGCTACACCTTC. The chain recombines TRBV6-1 with TRBJ1-2, with D tentatively TRBD1 (6 bases). Germline CDR1 is MNHNS and CDR2 is SASEGT. V was clipped by 8 bases and J by 4 bases, with 11 bases between them. The CDR3 runs 12 residues.

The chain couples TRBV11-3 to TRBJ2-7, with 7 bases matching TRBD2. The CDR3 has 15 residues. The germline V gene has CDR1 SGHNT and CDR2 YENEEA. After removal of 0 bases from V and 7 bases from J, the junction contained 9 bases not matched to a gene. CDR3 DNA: TGTGCCAGCAGCTTAGACGAGGCGGGGGTCCGGGAGCAGTACTTC. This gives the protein CASSLDEAGVREQYF. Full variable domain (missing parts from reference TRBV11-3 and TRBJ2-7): EAGVVQSPRYKIIEKKQPVAFWCNPISGHNTLYWYLQNLGQGPELLIRYENEEAVDDSQLPKDRFSAERLKGVDSTLKIQPAELGDSAVYLCASSLDEAGVREQYFGPGTRLTVT.

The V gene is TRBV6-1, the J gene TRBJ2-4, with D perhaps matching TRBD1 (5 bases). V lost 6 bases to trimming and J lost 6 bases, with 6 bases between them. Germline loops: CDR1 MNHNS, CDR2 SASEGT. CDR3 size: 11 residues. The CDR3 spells CASRRGNIQYF. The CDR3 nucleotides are TGTGCCAGCAGAAGGGGAAACATTCAGTACTTC.

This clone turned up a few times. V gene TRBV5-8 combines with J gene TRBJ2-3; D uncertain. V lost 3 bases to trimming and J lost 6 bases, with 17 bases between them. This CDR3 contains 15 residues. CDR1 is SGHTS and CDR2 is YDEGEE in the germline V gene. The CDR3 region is CASSSPADRVDTQYF. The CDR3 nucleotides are TGTGCCAGCAGCTCCCCGGCGGATCGAGTGGATACGCAGTATTTT.

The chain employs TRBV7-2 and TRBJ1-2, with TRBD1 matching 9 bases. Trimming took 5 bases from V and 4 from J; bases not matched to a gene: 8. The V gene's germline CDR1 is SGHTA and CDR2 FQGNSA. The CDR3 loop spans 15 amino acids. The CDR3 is CASSEQGALSYGYTF. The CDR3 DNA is TGTGCCAGCAGCGAACAGGGGGCGTTGTCCTATGGCTACACCTTC.

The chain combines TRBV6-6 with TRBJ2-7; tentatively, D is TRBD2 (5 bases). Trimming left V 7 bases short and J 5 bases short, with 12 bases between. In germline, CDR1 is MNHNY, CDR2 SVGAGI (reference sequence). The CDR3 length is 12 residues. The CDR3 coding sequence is TGTGCCAGCAATGAGGGCGGCAACGAGCAGTACTTC. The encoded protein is CASNEGGNEQYF.

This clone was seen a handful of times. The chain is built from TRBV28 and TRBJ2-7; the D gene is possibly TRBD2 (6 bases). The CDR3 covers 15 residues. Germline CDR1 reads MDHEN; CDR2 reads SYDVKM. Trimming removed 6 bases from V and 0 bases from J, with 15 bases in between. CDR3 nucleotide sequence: TGTGCCAGCAGCCAGGAGGGCCGAAGCTCCTACGAGCAGTACTTC. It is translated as CASSQEGRSSYEQYF.

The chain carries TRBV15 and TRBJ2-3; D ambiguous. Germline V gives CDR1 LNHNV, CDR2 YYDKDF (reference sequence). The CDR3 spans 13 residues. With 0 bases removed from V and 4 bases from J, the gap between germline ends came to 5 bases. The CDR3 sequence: CATSRDLPDTQYF. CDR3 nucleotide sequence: TGTGCCACCAGCAGAGATCTCCCAGATACGCAGTATTTT.